These 6 T cell receptor beta chains originate from one sample sequenced in a study of blood T cell repertoires in COVID-19. Method: immunoSEQ multiplex PCR; TCRdb's copy keeps in-frame clones and lacks some. The sample holds approximately 250,000 clones, approximately 80% seen once. Sequences were obtained from peripheral blood. These TCRs come from a human donor in a cohort sampled during active COVID-19.

The chain has TRBV18 and TRBJ1-2; D perhaps matches TRBD1 (6 bases). CDR1 KGHSH and CDR2 LQKENI come from the germline V gene. The CDR3 is made up of 13 amino acids. V was cut by 5 bases and J by 10 bases, with 17 bases left in between. Written as DNA, the CDR3 is TGTGCCAGCTCAGAGATACGGGACACCTTCTACACCTTC. Residues: CASSEIRDTFYTF.

This clone was seen only once. The V gene is TRBV6-1, the J gene TRBJ1-1; tentatively, D is TRBD1 (6 bases). This CDR3 spans 15 amino acids. CDR1 MNHNS and CDR2 SASEGT come from the germline V gene. Deletions cut 1 base from V and 4 bases from J, with 13 bases between. The CDR3: CASSEGAIRGTEAFF. CDR3 nucleotides: TGTGCCAGCAGTGAAGGGGCAATCAGGGGCACTGAAGCTTTCTTT.

The chain carries TRBV7-2 and TRBJ2-3; 13 bases line up with TRBD2. The trim removed 5 bases at V and 4 bases at J, leaving 6 bases unmatched. This CDR3 has 16 residues. CDR1 is SGHTA and CDR2 is FQGNSA in the germline V gene. The CDR3 nucleotides read TGTGCCAGCAGCCCACGACTAGCGGGGGGATCAGATACGCAGTATTTT. Translating it yields CASSPRLAGGSDTQYF. Filled out from reference TRBV7-2 and TRBJ2-3, the complete variable domain reads GAGVSQSPSNKVTEKGKDVELRCDPISGHTALYWYRQSLGQGLEFLIYFQGNSAPDKSGLPSDRFSAERTGGSVSTLTIQRTQQEDSAVYLCASSPRLAGGSDTQYFGPGTRLTVL.

This clone was seen a single time. This CDR3 is CASSELSSYNSPLHF. The CDR3 nucleotides read TGTGCCAGCAGTGAACTCAGCTCCTATAATTCACCCCTCCACTTT. The genes are TRBV2 and TRBJ1-6; D is unclear. The germline V gene has CDR1 SNHLY and CDR2 FYNNEI. The CDR3 extends over 15 amino acids. Between the trimmed V and J ends, which lost 2 bases and 0 bases, there was a span of 5 bases.

The chain uses TRBV4-1 and TRBJ1-4; D is possibly TRBD1 (6 bases). Trimming removed 5 bases at V and 7 bases at J, with 17 bases between. Germline loops: CDR1 MGHRA, CDR2 YSYEKL. This CDR3 is built from 15 residues. The CDR3: CASSKPREGGEKLFF. In DNA, the CDR3 is TGCGCCAGCAGCAAGCCCAGGGAGGGGGGTGAAAAACTGTTTTTT.

The chain has TRBV13 and TRBJ2-7; no clear D gene. V was cut by 2 bases and J by 2 bases, with 13 bases left in between. CDR1 PRHDT and CDR2 FYEKMQ come from the germline V gene (reference sequence). The CDR3 extends over 15 amino acids. The CDR3 is CASSLTPDITYEQYF. For the CDR3, the DNA is TGTGCCAGCAGCTTAACGCCTGACATTACCTACGAGCAGTACTTC.